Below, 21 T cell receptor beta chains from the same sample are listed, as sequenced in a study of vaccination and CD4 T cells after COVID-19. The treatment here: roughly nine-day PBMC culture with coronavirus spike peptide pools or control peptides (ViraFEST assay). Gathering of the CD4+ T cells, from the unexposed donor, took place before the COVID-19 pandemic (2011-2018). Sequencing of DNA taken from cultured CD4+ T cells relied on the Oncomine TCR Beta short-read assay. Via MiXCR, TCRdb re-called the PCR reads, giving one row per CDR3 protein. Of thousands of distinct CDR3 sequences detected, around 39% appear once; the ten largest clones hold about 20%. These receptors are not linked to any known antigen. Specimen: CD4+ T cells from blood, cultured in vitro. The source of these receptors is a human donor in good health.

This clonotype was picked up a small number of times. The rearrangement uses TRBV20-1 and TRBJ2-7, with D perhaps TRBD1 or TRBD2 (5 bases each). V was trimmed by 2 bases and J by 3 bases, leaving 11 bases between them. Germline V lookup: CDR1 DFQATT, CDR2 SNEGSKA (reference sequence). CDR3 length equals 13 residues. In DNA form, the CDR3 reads TGCAGTGCTAGATCGGGGCCGGGCTACGAGCAGTACTTC. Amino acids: CSARSGPGYEQYF.

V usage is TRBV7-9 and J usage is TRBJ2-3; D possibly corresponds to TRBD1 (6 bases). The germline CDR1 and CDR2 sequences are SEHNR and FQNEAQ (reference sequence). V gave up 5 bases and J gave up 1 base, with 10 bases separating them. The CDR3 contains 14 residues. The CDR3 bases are TGTGCCAGCAGCCTTAGACAGGGCACAGATACGCAGTATTTT. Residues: CASSLRQGTDTQYF.

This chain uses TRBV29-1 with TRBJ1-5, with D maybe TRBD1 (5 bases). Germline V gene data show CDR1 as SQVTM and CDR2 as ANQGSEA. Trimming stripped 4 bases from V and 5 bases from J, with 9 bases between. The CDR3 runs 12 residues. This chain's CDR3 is CSVVLGDQPQHF. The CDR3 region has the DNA TGCAGCGTTGTCCTAGGGGATCAGCCCCAGCATTTT.

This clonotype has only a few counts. This CDR3 reads CASSDSPGGRGTDTQYF. CDR3 nucleotides: TGTGCCAGCAGTGACTCCCCGGGGGGCCGGGGCACAGATACGCAGTATTTT. The chain carries TRBV6-4 and TRBJ2-3; D might be TRBD2 (7 bases). The V gene's germline CDR1 is MRHNA and CDR2 SNTAGT. This CDR3 has 17 residues. Trimming pared 0 bases from V and 1 base from J, leaving 14 bases between.

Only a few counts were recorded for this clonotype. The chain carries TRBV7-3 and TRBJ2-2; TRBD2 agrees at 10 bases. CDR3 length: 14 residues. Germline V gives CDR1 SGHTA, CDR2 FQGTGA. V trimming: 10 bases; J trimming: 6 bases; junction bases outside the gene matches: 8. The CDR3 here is CATAGGGTAGELFF. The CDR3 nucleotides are TGTGCCACAGCGGGGGGGGGAACGGCCGGGGAGCTGTTTTTT. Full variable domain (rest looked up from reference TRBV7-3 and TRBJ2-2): GAGVSQTPSNKVTEKGKYVELRCDPISGHTALYWYRQSLGQGPEFLIYFQGTGAADDSGLPNDRFFAVRPEGSVSTLKIQRTERGDSAVYLCATAGGGTAGELFFGEGSRLTVL.

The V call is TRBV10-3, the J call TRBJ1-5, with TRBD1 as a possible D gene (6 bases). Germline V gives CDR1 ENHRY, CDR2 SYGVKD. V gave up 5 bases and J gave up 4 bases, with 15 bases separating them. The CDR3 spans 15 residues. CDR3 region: CAISTGPMANQPQHF. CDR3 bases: TGTGCCATCAGTACAGGGCCCATGGCGAATCAGCCCCAGCATTTT.

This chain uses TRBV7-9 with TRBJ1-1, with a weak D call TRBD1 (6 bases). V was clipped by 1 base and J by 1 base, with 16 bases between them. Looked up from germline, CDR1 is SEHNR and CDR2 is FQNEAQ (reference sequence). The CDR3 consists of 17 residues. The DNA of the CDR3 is TGTGCCAGCAGCTTAGTCGGGCAGGGGACGAGGAACACTGAAGCTTTCTTT. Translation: CASSLVGQGTRNTEAFF.

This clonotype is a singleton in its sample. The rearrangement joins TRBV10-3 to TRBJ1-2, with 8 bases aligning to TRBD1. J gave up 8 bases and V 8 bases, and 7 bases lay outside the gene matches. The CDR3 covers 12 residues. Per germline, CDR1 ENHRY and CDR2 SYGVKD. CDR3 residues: CAILGQGGGYTF. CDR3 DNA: TGTGCCATCCTCGGACAGGGTGGAGGCTACACCTTC.

This CDR3 is CAVPPRDSVMNEQFF. CDR3 nucleotide sequence: TGTGCCGTCCCTCCCCGGGACAGTGTTATGAATGAGCAGTTCTTC. The rearrangement joins TRBV19 to TRBJ2-1; 7 nucleotides match TRBD1. Germline loops: CDR1 LNHDA, CDR2 SQIVND (reference sequence). Trimming took 11 bases from V and 7 from J; bases not matched to a gene: 17. The CDR3 runs to 15 residues.

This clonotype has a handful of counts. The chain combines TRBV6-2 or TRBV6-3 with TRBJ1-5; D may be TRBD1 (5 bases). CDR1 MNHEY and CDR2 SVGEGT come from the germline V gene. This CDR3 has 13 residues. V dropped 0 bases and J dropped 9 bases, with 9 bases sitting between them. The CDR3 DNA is TGTGCCAGCAGTTACTCTGGGGGGTGGCCCCAGCATTTT. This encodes CASSYSGGWPQHF.

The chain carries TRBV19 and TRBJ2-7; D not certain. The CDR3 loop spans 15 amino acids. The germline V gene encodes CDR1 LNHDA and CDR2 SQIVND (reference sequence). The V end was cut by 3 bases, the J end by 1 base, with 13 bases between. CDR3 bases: TGTGCCAGTAGTATCGCAGTTTCAGGATCCTACGAGCAGTACTTC. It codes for CASSIAVSGSYEQYF.

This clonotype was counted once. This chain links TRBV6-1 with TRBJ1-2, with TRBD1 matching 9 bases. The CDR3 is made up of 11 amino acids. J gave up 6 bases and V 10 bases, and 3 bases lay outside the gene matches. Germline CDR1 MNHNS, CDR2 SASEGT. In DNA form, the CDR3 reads TGTGCCACGGGACAGGGCGATGGCTACACCTTC. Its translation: CATGQGDGYTF.

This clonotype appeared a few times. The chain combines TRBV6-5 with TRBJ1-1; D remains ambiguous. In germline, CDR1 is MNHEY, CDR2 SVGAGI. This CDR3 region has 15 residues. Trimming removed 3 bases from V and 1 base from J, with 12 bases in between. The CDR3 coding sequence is TGTGCCAGCAGTTATCCGGGCACTGGGAACACTGAAGCTTTCTTT. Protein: CASSYPGTGNTEAFF.

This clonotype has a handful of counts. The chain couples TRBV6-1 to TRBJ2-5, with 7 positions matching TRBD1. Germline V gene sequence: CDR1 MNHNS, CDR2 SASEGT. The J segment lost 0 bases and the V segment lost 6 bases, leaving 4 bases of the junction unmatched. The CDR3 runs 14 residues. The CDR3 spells CASRKGQNQETQYF. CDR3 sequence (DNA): TGTGCCAGCAGAAAGGGACAGAACCAAGAGACCCAGTACTTC.

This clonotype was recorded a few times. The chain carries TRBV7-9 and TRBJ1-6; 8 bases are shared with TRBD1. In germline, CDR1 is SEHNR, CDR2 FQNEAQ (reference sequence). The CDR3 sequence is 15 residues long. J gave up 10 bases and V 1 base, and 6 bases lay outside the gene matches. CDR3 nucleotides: TGTGCCAGCAGCTTAGGGGCAGGGGGCGAGTCACCCCTCCACTTT. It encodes CASSLGAGGESPLHF.

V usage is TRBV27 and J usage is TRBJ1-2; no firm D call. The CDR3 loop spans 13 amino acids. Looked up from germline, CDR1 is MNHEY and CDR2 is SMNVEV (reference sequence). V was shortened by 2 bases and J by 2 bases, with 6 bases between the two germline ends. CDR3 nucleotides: TGTGCCAGCAGTTTAGGCAGGAACTATGGCTACACCTTC. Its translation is CASSLGRNYGYTF.

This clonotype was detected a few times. The CDR3 reads CASSSRSLSPWGVRETQYF. The CDR3 nucleotides read TGTGCCAGCAGCTCCCGGTCACTAAGCCCCTGGGGCGTGCGCGAGACCCAGTACTTC. The V gene is TRBV11-2, the J gene TRBJ2-5; weak D call: TRBD1 (5 bases). The germline CDR1 and CDR2 sequences are SGHAT and FQNNGV. V lost 4 bases and J 5 bases, leaving 29 bases between the germline ends. The CDR3 totals 19 residues.

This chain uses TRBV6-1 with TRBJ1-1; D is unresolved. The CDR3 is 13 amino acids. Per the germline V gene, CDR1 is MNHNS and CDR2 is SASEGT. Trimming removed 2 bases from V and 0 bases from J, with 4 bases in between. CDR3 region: CASSEIVNTEAFF. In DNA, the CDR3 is TGTGCCAGCAGTGAAATAGTGAACACTGAAGCTTTCTTT.

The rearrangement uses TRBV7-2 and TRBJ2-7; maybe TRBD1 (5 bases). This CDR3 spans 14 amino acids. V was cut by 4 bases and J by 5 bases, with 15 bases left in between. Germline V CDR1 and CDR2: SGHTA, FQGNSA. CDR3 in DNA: TGTGCCAGCAGCTCTTTCCAGGGTTTCGACGAGCAGTACTTC. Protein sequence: CASSSFQGFDEQYF. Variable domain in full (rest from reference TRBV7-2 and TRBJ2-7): GAGVSQSPSNKVTEKGKDVELRCDPISGHTALYWYRQSLGQGLEFLIYFQGNSAPDKSGLPSDRFSAERTGGSVSTLTIQRTQQEDSAVYLCASSSFQGFDEQYFGPGTRLTVT.

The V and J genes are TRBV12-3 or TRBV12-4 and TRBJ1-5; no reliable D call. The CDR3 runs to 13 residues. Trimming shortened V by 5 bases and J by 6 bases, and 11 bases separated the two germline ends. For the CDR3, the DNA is TGTGCCAGCAGTCGGGGAACCGGTCAGCCCCAGCATTTT. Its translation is CASSRGTGQPQHF.

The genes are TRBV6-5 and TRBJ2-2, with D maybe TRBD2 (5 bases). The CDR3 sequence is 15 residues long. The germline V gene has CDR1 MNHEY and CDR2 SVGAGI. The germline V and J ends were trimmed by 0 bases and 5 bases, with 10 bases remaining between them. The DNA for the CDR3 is TGTGCCAGCAGTTACTCGTATCCGGGGACCGGGGAGCTGTTTTTT. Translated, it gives CASSYSYPGTGELFF.